The 7 T cell receptor beta chains listed next were all sequenced from one sample in a study of blood T cell repertoires in COVID-19. This table comes from immunoSEQ multiplex PCR, and its TCRdb copy is limited to in-frame clones, with some not included. The sample contains some 190,000 clones, 89% of which appear only once. What was sequenced was PBMCs or T cells enriched from blood (not recorded which). These receptors all come from a woman aged 35 to 49 with acute COVID-19.

The V gene is TRBV7-2, the J gene TRBJ2-7, with 11 bases matching TRBD2. The CDR3 sequence is 16 residues long. Germline V gene sequence: CDR1 SGHTA, CDR2 FQGNSA. V lost 4 bases, J lost 1 base, and 6 bases stayed unmatched. The CDR3 nucleotides are TGTGCCAGCAGCTCCGCCGGGACTAGCGGTTCCTACGAGCAGTACTTC. Its translation is CASSSAGTSGSYEQYF.

To note about this clone: Other nucleotide sequences in the sample specify the same CDR3. The chain employs TRBV7-2 and TRBJ2-5; D gene ambiguous. Germline CDR1 and CDR2: SGHTA and FQGNSA. The CDR3 is 13 amino acids. V lost 2 bases and J 2 bases, leaving 6 bases between the germline ends. The CDR3 region has the DNA TGTGCCAGCAGCTTAACTCCTCAAGAGACCCAGTACTTC. This codes for CASSLTPQETQYF.

V usage is TRBV6-5 and J usage is TRBJ2-5, with no clear D. The germline V and J ends were trimmed by 6 bases and 4 bases, with 9 bases remaining between them. The CDR3 is made up of 12 amino acids. Germline V gene sequence: CDR1 MNHEY, CDR2 SVGAGI. The CDR3 spells CASRARGETQYF. The CDR3 nucleotides read TGTGCCAGCAGGGCGCGAGGAGAGACCCAGTACTTC.

The CDR3 nucleotides read TGTGCCAGTAGTATCGCGACAGGGGGCGGTCAGCCCCAGCATTTT. This translates into CASSIATGGGQPQHF. The rearrangement links TRBV19 to TRBJ1-5; 10 nucleotides line up with TRBD1. V was pared by 3 bases and J by 6 bases, with 5 bases of the junction left unmatched. Per the germline V gene, CDR1 is LNHDA and CDR2 is SQIVND (reference sequence). The CDR3 contains 15 residues.

The chain joins TRBV5-5 to TRBJ1-5, with D possibly TRBD1 on 5 matching bases. Deletions cut 0 bases from V and 4 bases from J, with 11 bases between. CDR1 SGHKS and CDR2 YYEKEE come from the germline V gene (reference sequence). The CDR3 is 15 residues long. CDR3 bases: TGTGCCAGCAGCTTGGACGGCAGGGCGAATCAGCCCCAGCATTTT. This gives the protein CASSLDGRANQPQHF.

The chain joins TRBV19 to TRBJ1-1; perhaps TRBD1 as D (5 bases). The CDR3 has 15 amino acids. From germline, CDR1 is LNHDA and CDR2 SQIVND (reference sequence). V lost 1 base, J lost 2 bases, and 11 bases lay in between. The CDR3 DNA reads TGTGCCAGTAGTATAGTCGCGGGGCCAAACACTGAAGCTTTCTTT. Its protein is CASSIVAGPNTEAFF.

This chain joins TRBV5-1 and TRBJ1-1, with TRBD1 identical over 11 bases. The CDR3 covers 14 residues. The germline V gene has CDR1 SGHRS and CDR2 YFSETQ. J lost 8 bases, V lost 4 bases, and 7 bases had no gene match. CDR3: CASSLGQGVGEAFF. Here the CDR3 DNA reads TGCGCCAGCAGCCTGGGACAGGGGGTAGGAGAAGCTTTCTTT.